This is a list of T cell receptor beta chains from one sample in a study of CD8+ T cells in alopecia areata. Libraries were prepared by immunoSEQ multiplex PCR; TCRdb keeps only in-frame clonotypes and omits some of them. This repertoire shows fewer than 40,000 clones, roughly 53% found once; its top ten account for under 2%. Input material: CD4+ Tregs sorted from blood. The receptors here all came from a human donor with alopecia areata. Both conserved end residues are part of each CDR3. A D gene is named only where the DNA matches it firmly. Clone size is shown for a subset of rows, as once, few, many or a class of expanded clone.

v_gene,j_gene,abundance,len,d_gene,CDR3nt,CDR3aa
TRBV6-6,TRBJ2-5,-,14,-,TGTGCCAGCAGTTTAAGGGGGGCCAGAGAGACCCAGTACTTC,CASSLRGARETQYF
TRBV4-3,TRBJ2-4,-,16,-,TGCGCCAGCAGCCAAGATTGGGCAGGGCGAAAAAACATTCAGTACTTC,CASSQDWAGRKNIQYF
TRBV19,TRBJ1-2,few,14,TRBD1,TGTGCCAGTAGTCCCTACCGAGGGGGCGACGGCTACACCTTC,CASSPYRGGDGYTF
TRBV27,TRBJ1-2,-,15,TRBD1,TGTGCCAGCAGTTTAAACGGACAGGGGGCATATGGCTACACCTTC,CASSLNGQGAYGYTF
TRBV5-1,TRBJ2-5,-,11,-,TGCGCCAGCAGCGCCCAAGAGACCCAGTACTTC,CASSAQETQYF
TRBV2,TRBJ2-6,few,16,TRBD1,TGTGCCAGCAGGAGACAGGGTGTTGTTGGGGCCAACGTCCTGACTTTC,CASRRQGVVGANVLTF
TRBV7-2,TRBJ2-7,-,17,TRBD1,TGTGCCAGCAGCTTAGGAAGGTATCCAGGGGGCTCCTACGAGCAGTACTTC,CASSLGRYPGGSYEQYF
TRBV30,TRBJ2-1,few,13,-,TGTGCCTGGGGGAGAGGGCCCTACAATGAGCAGTTCTTC,CAWGRGPYNEQFF
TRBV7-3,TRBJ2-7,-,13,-,TGTGCCAGCAGCTTAGGAGCCGGGGGCGAGCAGTACTTC,CASSLGAGGEQYF
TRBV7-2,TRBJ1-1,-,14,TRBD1,TGTGCCAGCAGCTCCGACAGGGCCGGGACTGAAGCTTTCTTT,CASSSDRAGTEAFF
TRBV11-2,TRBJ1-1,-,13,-,TGTGCCAGCAGCCCCCGGACCGACACTGAAGCTTTCTTT,CASSPRTDTEAFF
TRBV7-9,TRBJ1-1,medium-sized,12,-,TGTGCCAGCAGCACACCCGGTGATGAAGCTTTCTTT,CASSTPGDEAFF
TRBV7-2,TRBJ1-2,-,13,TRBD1,TGTGCCAGCAGCTTAGCGCGGGGAGACAGGGATACCTTC,CASSLARGDRDTF
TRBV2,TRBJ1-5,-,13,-,TGTGCCAGCAGTGGGACCGGACGTCAGCCCCAGCATTTT,CASSGTGRQPQHF
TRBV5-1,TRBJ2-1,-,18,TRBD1,TGCGCCAGCAGCTTGGAGCCCTCTCGACAGGGGTGGTTTAGTGAGCAGTTCTTC,CASSLEPSRQGWFSEQFF
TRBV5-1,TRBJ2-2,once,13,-,TGCGCCAGCAGCGGACGGGACACCGGCTTGCTGTTTTTT,CASSGRDTGLLFF
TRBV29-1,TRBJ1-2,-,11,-,TGCAGCGTTGCCGATTCAGCGGGTTACACCTTC,CSVADSAGYTF
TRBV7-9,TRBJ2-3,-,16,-,TGTGCCAGCAGCTCCGGGAGAAGAGATGGCACAGATACGCAGTATTTT,CASSSGRRDGTDTQYF
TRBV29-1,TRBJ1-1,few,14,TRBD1,TGCAGCGCCCGACAGGGAATCTTGAACACTGAAGCTTTCTTT,CSARQGILNTEAFF
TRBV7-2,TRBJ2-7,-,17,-,TGTGCCAGCAGCTTAGATTGGAGCCAGCACTACTCCTACGAGCAGTACTTC,CASSLDWSQHYSYEQYF
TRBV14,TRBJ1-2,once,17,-,TGTGCCAGCAGCGTTTACCTGCAATCTGGAAAGACCTATGGCTACACCTTC,CASSVYLQSGKTYGYTF
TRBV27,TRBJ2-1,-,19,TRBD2,TGTGCCAGCACGTTCCGGGACTACCGACGAACAAGCTCCTACAATGAGCAGTTCTTC,CASTFRDYRRTSSYNEQFF
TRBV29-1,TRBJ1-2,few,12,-,TGCAGCGTGGGAAGGGACACCAATGGCTACACCTTC,CSVGRDTNGYTF
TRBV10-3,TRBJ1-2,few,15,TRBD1,TGTGCCATCAGTGAAACAGGGGGGTATGGCTATGGCTACACCTTC,CAISETGGYGYGYTF
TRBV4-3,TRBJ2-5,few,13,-,TGCGCCAGCAGCCAAGTTCCATCTGAGACCCAGTACTTC,CASSQVPSETQYF
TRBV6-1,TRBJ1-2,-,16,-,TGTGCCAGCAGTGAGGGTGCATGGGGGTTCGACTATGGCTACACCTTC,CASSEGAWGFDYGYTF
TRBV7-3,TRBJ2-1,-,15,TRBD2,TGTGCCAGCAGCTCAGCGGGAGGGCCGTTCGATGAGCAGTTCTTC,CASSSAGGPFDEQFF
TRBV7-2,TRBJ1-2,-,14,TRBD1,TGTGCCAGCAGCTTAGGGGGACAGGGCTATGGCTACACCTTC,CASSLGGQGYGYTF
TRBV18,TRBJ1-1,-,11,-,TGTGCCAGCTCACGCGAGGCTGAAGCTTTCTTT,CASSREAEAFF
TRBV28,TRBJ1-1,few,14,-,TGTGCCGCACACTCAGGGTCCGTGTCCACTGAAGCTTTCTTT,CAAHSGSVSTEAFF
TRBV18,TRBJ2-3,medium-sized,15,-,TGTGCCAGCTCACCTCGGGGGCTCCACACAGATACGCAGTATTTT,CASSPRGLHTDTQYF
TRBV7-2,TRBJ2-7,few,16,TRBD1,TGTGCCAGCAGCCGCCGTCCGGGACAGGGGGCCTACGAGCAGTACTTC,CASSRRPGQGAYEQYF
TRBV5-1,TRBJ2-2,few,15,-,TGCGCCAGCAGCTTGGGGCAGGCTACGCCCGGGGAGCTGTTTTTT,CASSLGQATPGELFF
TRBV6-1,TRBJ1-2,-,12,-,TGTGCCAGCAGTGAAAGAGGTTATGGCTACACCTTC,CASSERGYGYTF
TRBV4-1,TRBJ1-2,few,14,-,TGCGCCAGCAGTTCTGTCTCAGGGCCAACCGGCTACACCTTC,CASSSVSGPTGYTF
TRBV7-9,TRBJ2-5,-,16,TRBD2,TGTGCCAGCAGCTTAGGAGCGGGACTCTTGGGGGAGACCCAGTACTTC,CASSLGAGLLGETQYF
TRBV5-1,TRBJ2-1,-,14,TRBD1,TGCGCCAGCCATCCCGGGACAGGGCGCAATGAGCAGTTCTTC,CASHPGTGRNEQFF
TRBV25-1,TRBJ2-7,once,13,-,TGTGCCAGCGCACAGACGAACTCCTACGAGCAGTACTTC,CASAQTNSYEQYF
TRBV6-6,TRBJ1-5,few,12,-,TGTGCCAGCAGGCAACAGGATCAGCCCCAGCATTTT,CASRQQDQPQHF
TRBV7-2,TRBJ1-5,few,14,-,TGTGCCAGCAGCTTTTTCGGGGCCAATCAGCCCCAGCATTTT,CASSFFGANQPQHF
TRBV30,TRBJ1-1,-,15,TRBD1,TGTGCCTGGAGTGAAGGGGGCTCACTGAACACTGAAGCTTTCTTT,CAWSEGGSLNTEAFF
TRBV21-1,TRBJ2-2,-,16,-,TGTGCCAGCAGCAAAGTGTTCCGTAGGAACACCGGGGAGCTGTTTTTT,CASSKVFRRNTGELFF
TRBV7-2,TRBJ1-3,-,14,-,TGTGCCAGCAGCGCCGCGTTCTCTGGAAACACCATATATTTT,CASSAAFSGNTIYF
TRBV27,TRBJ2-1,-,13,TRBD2,TGTGCCAGCAGTTTAGTTGCGGGAGTTGAGCAGTTCTTC,CASSLVAGVEQFF
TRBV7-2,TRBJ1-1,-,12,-,TGTGCCAGCAGCTTAGTTTACACTGAAGCTTTCTTT,CASSLVYTEAFF
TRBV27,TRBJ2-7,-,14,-,TGTGCCAGCAGTTTCTCTAGCGTATTCTACGAGCAGTACTTC,CASSFSSVFYEQYF
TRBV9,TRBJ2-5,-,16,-,TGTGCCAGCAGCGTATCACCCGTAGGGGTCGTTGAGACCCAGTACTTC,CASSVSPVGVVETQYF
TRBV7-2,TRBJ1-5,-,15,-,TGTGCCAGCAGCTTCGCGTCGGTCGTCAATCAGCCCCAGCATTTT,CASSFASVVNQPQHF
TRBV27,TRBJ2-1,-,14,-,TGTGCCAGCTTTCCTCGAGGTACGGGCAATGAGCAGTTCTTC,CASFPRGTGNEQFF
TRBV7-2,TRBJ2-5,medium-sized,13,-,TGTGCCAGCACCCCGTACGCTGAAGAGACCCAGTACTTC,CASTPYAEETQYF